This entry concerns a single T cell receptor beta chain. This entry is derived from a study of blood T cell repertoires in COVID-19. Study-wide context: COVID-19 samples collected from the United States, Italy and Spain covered acute and convalescent phases. T cells, B-cell-depleted T cells, or PBMCs supplied cDNA or gDNA.

In the authors' workflow: Reference gene primers were amplified, and this amplification served to estimate nucleated cell counts. Sequencing used immunoSEQ multiplex PCR; TCRdb keeps in-frame clones, though not all of them. V, J and clone size derive from that table, while D and trimming were established from the DNA sequence. The sample lists 200,000 to 250,000 clones, approximately 80% occurring once. This clonotype was sampled from a woman in her thirties or forties with active or convalescent COVID-19. What was sequenced was peripheral blood.

CDR3 sequence reads: CASSIGQGVETQYF. The CDR3 DNA reads as TGTGCCAGTAGTATAGGACAGGGGGTAGAGACCCAGTACTTC. This sequence joins TRBV19 and TRBJ2-5; 9 nucleotides align to TRBD1. With V trimmed by 1 base and J by 4 bases, 1 base remained unmatched. This CDR3 region has 14 residues. Germline V CDR1 and CDR2: LNHDA, SQIVND (reference sequence).